The 9 T cell receptor beta chains in this list originate from one sample, sequenced in a study of PD-1 blockade in classical Hodgkin lymphoma. Brentuximab vedotin exposure varied among the patients, all of whom had relapsed after autologous stem cell transplantation. Sequencing used immunoSEQ multiplex PCR; TCRdb keeps in-frame clones, though not all of them. The profile shows 20,000 to 30,000 clones, roughly three quarters of them singletons. The sequenced sample was peripheral blood mononuclear cells (PBMCs), obtained at baseline. These receptors came from a human donor with classical Hodgkin lymphoma.

V gene TRBV5-1 combines with J gene TRBJ2-7; tentative D call: TRBD2 (5 bases). The CDR3 has 12 amino acids. Germline CDR1 SGHRS, CDR2 YFSETQ. Trimming stripped 5 bases from V and 5 bases from J, with 11 bases between. The CDR3 nucleotides read TGCGCCAGCAGAGAGGGTTCCCACGAGCAGTACTTC. It translates to CASREGSHEQYF.

The CDR3 nucleotides read TGTGCCAGCAGTTTAAGAATAGCGGGGGGCGCAGTTGGCTACACCTTC. It translates to CASSLRIAGGAVGYTF. The chain carries TRBV28 and TRBJ1-2; weak D call: TRBD1 (6 bases). Germline V gives CDR1 MDHEN, CDR2 SYDVKM. This CDR3 has 16 residues. Trimming removed 2 bases from V and 7 bases from J, with 20 bases in between.

The CDR3 DNA is TGTGCCAGCAGTTCCTCGGGACGGCCTAACTATGGCTACACCTTC. Amino acids: CASSSSGRPNYGYTF. The rearrangement links TRBV7-9 to TRBJ1-2, with a weak D call TRBD1 (5 bases). This CDR3 is 15 amino acids long. CDR1 is SEHNR, CDR2 FQNEAQ, per germline (reference sequence). Trimming removed 6 bases at V and 0 bases at J, with 14 bases between.

This sequence joins TRBV2 and TRBJ1-2; perhaps TRBD1 as D (6 bases). The CDR3 spans 15 residues. The V gene lost 8 bases and the J gene lost 5 bases, with 21 bases spanning the gap. Germline V gene sequence: CDR1 SNHLY, CDR2 FYNNEI. CDR3 in amino acids: CASAGDLPPQYGYTF. In nucleotides, the CDR3 is TGTGCCAGCGCAGGGGACCTCCCCCCCCAGTATGGCTACACCTTC.

On this clone itself: One junction end does not reproduce the germline sequence, and a read error may be involved. The chain uses TRBV7-7 and TRBJ2-5, with 7 bases lining up with TRBD2. Per germline, CDR1 SSHAT and CDR2 FNYEAQ (reference sequence). CDR3 length equals 14 residues. The CDR3 spells CASSLGGDQETQYF. The CDR3 coding sequence is TGTGCTAGCAGCTTGGGAGGGGACCAAGAGACCCAGTACTTC.

This clone occurred a few times. The V gene is TRBV7-8, the J gene TRBJ2-2; TRBD2 matches 9 bases. V gave up 5 bases and J gave up 7 bases; unmatched junction bases: 8. CDR1 and CDR2 (germline): SGHVS, FQNEAQ. The CDR3 runs to 15 residues. The CDR3 spells CASSPWTSEVGELFF. Here the CDR3 DNA reads TGTGCCAGCAGCCCATGGACTAGCGAGGTCGGGGAGCTGTTTTTT. Together with reference TRBV7-8 and TRBJ2-2, the CDR3 gives the full variable domain: GAGVSQSPRYKVAKRGQDVALRCDPISGHVSLFWYQQALGQGPEFLTYFQNEAQLDKSGLPSDRFFAERPEGSVSTLKIQRTQQEDSAVYLCASSPWTSEVGELFFGEGSRLTVL.

The V call is TRBV28, the J call TRBJ2-5; tentative D call: TRBD1 (6 bases). CDR3 length: 17 residues. Per germline, CDR1 MDHEN and CDR2 SYDVKM. The ends were cut back, 3 bases at V and 5 bases at J, with 22 bases in the middle. Written as DNA, the CDR3 is TGTGCCAGCAGTTTCGAAGGACAGACATCCTGGGACGAGACCCAGTACTTC. Its protein product is CASSFEGQTSWDETQYF.

The V and J genes are TRBV4-2 and TRBJ2-2, with a weak D call TRBD2 (7 bases). Germline CDR1 LGHNA, CDR2 YNFKEQ. The V gene lost 4 bases and the J gene lost 6 bases, with 15 bases spanning the gap. CDR3 length: 15 residues. The CDR3 here is CASSPIEGGAGELFF. In nucleotides, the CDR3 is TGTGCCAGCAGCCCTATAGAAGGGGGGGCCGGGGAGCTGTTTTTT.

The chain is built from TRBV4-2 and TRBJ1-1, with 7 bases fitting TRBD1. The CDR3 consists of 16 residues. The V gene's germline CDR1 is LGHNA and CDR2 YNFKEQ. Germline trimming cut 5 bases from V and 2 bases from J; bases unmatched to any gene: 11. CDR3 in amino acids: CASSSRDRGLNTEAFF. The CDR3 DNA reads TGTGCCAGCAGCTCCCGGGACAGAGGGTTAAACACTGAAGCTTTCTTT.